Listed below are T cell receptor beta chains from one sample, sequenced in a study of cytomegalovirus exposure and HLA in healthy donors. Only in-frame clones appear in the TCRdb table, and some are missing; sequencing was by immunoSEQ multiplex PCR. The sample consists of roughly 130,000 clones, under 70% of them appearing once. The sequencing input was PBMCs. The receptors here all came from a woman aged 55-69 years in good health and CMV-seronegative. The CDR3 runs from the conserved cysteine through the conserved F or W. The D gene is left open where the match is weak. Expanded clones are given a class, and other clones once, few, many or no size at all.

j_call | v_call | d_call | cdr3_length | clone_size | cdr3_aa | cdr3_nt
TRBJ2-1 | TRBV5-1 | TRBD1 | 17 | NA | CASSQAGGQGVPNEQFF | TGCGCCAGCAGCCAAGCCGGGGGACAGGGGGTACCCAATGAGCAGTTCTTC
TRBJ2-7 | TRBV25-1 | NA | 14 | NA | CASSVTWGGGEQYF | TGTGCCAGCAGTGTCACGTGGGGAGGTGGAGAGCAGTACTTC
TRBJ2-5 | TRBV9 | NA | 14 | NA | CASSVGVQGGTQYF | TGTGCCAGCAGCGTAGGTGTCCAGGGGGGGACCCAGTACTTC
TRBJ1-2 | TRBV28 | NA | 14 | NA | CASTRGGALYGYTF | TGTGCCAGCACCCGGGGGGGGGCGCTTTATGGCTACACCTTC
TRBJ2-2 | TRBV5-1 | NA | 15 | NA | CASMLGTPNTGELFF | TGCGCCAGCATGCTCGGGACACCCAACACCGGGGAGCTGTTTTTT
TRBJ2-3 | TRBV5-1 | NA | 14 | NA | CASSLRLAADTQYF | TGCGCCAGCAGCTTGCGGCTAGCCGCAGATACGCAGTATTTT
TRBJ2-3 | TRBV19 | NA | 15 | few | CASSIWGAGTDTQYF | TGTGCCAGTAGTATTTGGGGCGCAGGCACAGATACGCAGTATTTT
TRBJ2-1 | TRBV28 | TRBD2 | 14 | NA | CASFDSGRENEQFF | TGTGCCAGCTTTGATAGCGGGAGGGAAAATGAGCAGTTCTTC
TRBJ1-4 | TRBV5-8 | NA | 15 | NA | CASSTRFRGLQKLFF | TGTGCCAGCAGCACCCGGTTCAGGGGTCTCCAAAAACTGTTTTTT
TRBJ1-6 | TRBV7-3 | NA | 14 | NA | CASSLGGARSPLHF | TGTGCCAGCAGCCTAGGCGGTGCCCGGTCACCCCTCCACTTT
TRBJ2-3 | TRBV5-1 | TRBD2 | 14 | few | CASSSWTSPDTQYF | TGCGCCAGCAGCTCCTGGACTAGCCCAGATACGCAGTATTTT
TRBJ2-5 | TRBV6-5 | TRBD1 | 11 | NA | CASRGQQTQYF | TGTGCCAGCAGGGGACAGCAGACCCAGTACTTC
TRBJ2-3 | TRBV28 | TRBD2 | 16 | few | CASSSRLAGSTDTQYF | TGTGCCAGCAGCTCCAGACTAGCGGGGAGCACAGATACGCAGTATTTT
TRBJ1-1 | TRBV4-1 | TRBD1 | 14 | NA | CASSFRTGNTEAFF | TGCGCCAGCAGCTTCCGGACAGGGAACACTGAAGCTTTCTTT
TRBJ2-2 | TRBV13 | NA | 17 | few | CASTVLGVQGGTGELFF | TGTGCCAGCACCGTCTTGGGGGTCCAGGGGGGAACCGGGGAGCTGTTTTTT
TRBJ2-1 | TRBV5-1 | NA | 15 | NA | CASSLAGISYNEQFF | TGCGCCAGCAGCTTGGCGGGGATTTCCTACAATGAGCAGTTCTTC
TRBJ2-5 | TRBV2 | TRBD1 | 14 | NA | CASSPTGGGETQYF | TGTGCCAGCAGTCCGACAGGGGGCGGGGAGACCCAGTACTTC
TRBJ2-7 | TRBV7-9 | NA | 12 | NA | CASSFLVGEQYF | TGTGCCAGCAGCTTTTTGGTCGGCGAGCAGTACTTC
TRBJ2-6 | TRBV7-2 | NA | 15 | NA | CASSPSLGGANVLTF | TGTGCCAGCAGCCCTTCCCTCGGTGGGGCCAACGTCCTGACTTTC
TRBJ2-5 | TRBV4-2 | NA | 13 | NA | CASSQVGRETQYF | TGTGCCAGCAGCCAAGTCGGTAGAGAGACCCAGTACTTC
TRBJ2-5 | TRBV15 | TRBD1 | 14 | NA | CATSGQGAQETQYF | TGTGCCACCAGCGGACAGGGGGCTCAAGAGACCCAGTACTTC
TRBJ1-1 | TRBV9 | NA | 15 | NA | CASSVAQKQDTEAFF | TGTGCCAGCAGCGTAGCTCAGAAACAGGACACTGAAGCTTTCTTT
TRBJ1-1 | TRBV6-5 | TRBD1 | 14 | NA | CASGTGTDNTEAFF | TGTGCCAGCGGAACCGGGACAGATAACACTGAAGCTTTCTTT
TRBJ2-1 | TRBV11-2 | TRBD2 | 16 | NA | CASSLGLAPTYNEQFF | TGTGCCAGCAGCTTGGGACTAGCCCCCACCTACAATGAGCAGTTCTTC
TRBJ1-1 | TRBV21-1 | NA | 13 | NA | CASSKARRRGAFF | TGTGCCAGCAGCAAAGCGCGTAGGAGGGGAGCTTTCTTT
TRBJ2-1 | TRBV4-2 | TRBD1 | 15 | NA | CASSQGQGDPNEQFF | TGTGCCAGCAGCCAGGGACAGGGGGACCCCAATGAGCAGTTCTTC
TRBJ2-5 | TRBV7-8 | NA | 15 | NA | CASSLEGGSQETQYF | TGTGCCAGCAGCTTAGAAGGGGGTTCCCAAGAGACCCAGTACTTC
TRBJ2-7 | TRBV11-3 | NA | 13 | few | CASSLKANYEQYF | TGTGCCAGCAGCTTAAAAGCCAACTACGAGCAGTACTTC
TRBJ2-3 | TRBV11-2 | NA | 15 | few | CASSQLAGSTDTQYF | TGTGCCAGCAGCCAACTAGCAGGGAGCACAGATACGCAGTATTTT
TRBJ2-7 | TRBV6-5 | NA | 12 | NA | CASSLTAAEQYF | TGTGCCAGCAGCCTCACTGCGGCCGAGCAGTACTTC
TRBJ1-1 | TRBV18 | TRBD1 | 13 | few | CASSPTGPTEAFF | TGTGCCAGCTCACCGACAGGGCCCACTGAAGCTTTCTTT
TRBJ1-1 | TRBV6-5 | NA | 14 | NA | CASNELPGGTEAFF | TGTGCCAGCAACGAACTCCCGGGCGGGACTGAAGCTTTCTTT
TRBJ1-5 | TRBV19 | NA | 14 | NA | CASSINTINQPQHF | TGTGCCAGTAGTATTAATACAATTAATCAGCCCCAGCATTTT
TRBJ1-6 | TRBV9 | NA | 15 | few | CASSGQSSYNSPLHF | TGTGCCAGCAGCGGACAGAGCTCCTATAATTCACCCCTCCACTTT
TRBJ2-3 | TRBV5-4 | NA | 16 | NA | CASSPTRQPSTDTQYF | TGTGCCAGCAGCCCAACCCGACAGCCGAGCACAGATACGCAGTATTTT
TRBJ1-1 | TRBV2 | NA | 12 | NA | CASSLRPVEAFF | TGTGCCAGCAGCCTCCGCCCAGTTGAAGCTTTCTTT
TRBJ2-7 | TRBV21-1 | NA | 12 | once | CASSIDSAEQYF | TGTGCCAGCAGCATAGACAGTGCCGAGCAGTACTTC
TRBJ2-7 | TRBV21-1 | NA | 17 | NA | CASSKKIAGGLYYEQYF | TGTGCCAGCAGCAAGAAAATAGCGGGAGGCTTGTACTACGAGCAGTACTTC
TRBJ1-2 | TRBV4-1 | TRBD1 | 16 | NA | CASSQDRQGGSYGYTF | TGCGCCAGCAGCCAAGACAGACAGGGGGGAAGCTATGGCTACACCTTC
TRBJ2-5 | TRBV5-1 | NA | 13 | NA | CASSLDGSQTQYF | TGCGCCAGCAGCTTGGACGGGTCCCAGACCCAGTACTTC
TRBJ1-6 | TRBV5-6 | TRBD1 | 16 | few | CASSADRGSSDSPLHF | TGTGCCAGCAGCGCGGACAGGGGGAGTTCGGATTCACCCCTCCACTTT
TRBJ2-1 | TRBV4-3 | TRBD1 | 16 | few | CASSQDAGTGDNEQFF | TGCGCCAGCAGCCAAGACGCCGGGACAGGGGACAATGAGCAGTTCTTC
TRBJ2-4 | TRBV9 | TRBD2 | 14 | NA | CASSVGGGRNIQYF | TGTGCCAGCAGCGTAGGGGGCGGGAGAAACATTCAGTACTTC
TRBJ2-6 | TRBV28 | NA | 15 | NA | CASSLTASGANVLTF | TGTGCCAGCAGTCTGACAGCCTCTGGGGCCAACGTCCTGACTTTC
TRBJ1-1 | TRBV7-8 | TRBD1 | 14 | NA | CASSLQGGNTEAFF | TGTGCCAGCAGCTTACAGGGGGGGAACACTGAAGCTTTCTTT
TRBJ2-3 | TRBV18 | TRBD1 | 14 | NA | CASSNGQGTDTQYF | TGTGCCAGCTCAAATGGACAGGGTACAGATACGCAGTATTTT
TRBJ2-7 | TRBV11-2 | NA | 15 | NA | CASSVTPGGSYEQYF | TGTGCCAGCAGCGTCACCCCTGGAGGCTCCTACGAGCAGTACTTC
TRBJ2-1 | TRBV11-2 | TRBD2 | 15 | NA | CASSTLAGTYNEQFF | TGTGCCAGCAGCACACTAGCGGGGACCTACAATGAGCAGTTCTTC
TRBJ1-2 | TRBV2 | TRBD1 | 15 | NA | CASTFSGTANYGYTF | TGTGCCAGCACCTTCTCCGGGACAGCAAACTATGGCTACACCTTC
TRBJ2-5 | TRBV7-9 | TRBD2 | 18 | NA | CASSGRWASGGVKETQYF | TGTGCCAGCAGCGGCCGCTGGGCTAGCGGGGGGGTGAAAGAGACCCAGTACTTC
TRBJ1-5 | TRBV7-9 | TRBD1 | 14 | NA | CASSQGVSGQPQHF | TGTGCCAGCAGCCAGGGGGTGTCCGGTCAGCCCCAGCATTTT
TRBJ2-5 | TRBV5-1 | NA | 13 | NA | CASSLGAGETQYF | TGCGCCAGCAGCTTGGGGGCCGGTGAGACCCAGTACTTC
TRBJ2-3 | TRBV7-2 | NA | 14 | NA | CASSSQGSTDTQYF | TGTGCCAGCAGCTCGCAGGGTAGCACAGATACGCAGTATTTT
TRBJ2-1 | TRBV7-2 | TRBD2 | 14 | NA | CASSPGLADNEQFF | TGTGCCAGCAGCCCAGGACTAGCGGACAATGAGCAGTTCTTC
TRBJ2-1 | TRBV28 | TRBD2 | 14 | NA | CASSLSGSYNEQFF | TGTGCCAGCAGTTTGAGCGGGAGTTACAATGAGCAGTTCTTC